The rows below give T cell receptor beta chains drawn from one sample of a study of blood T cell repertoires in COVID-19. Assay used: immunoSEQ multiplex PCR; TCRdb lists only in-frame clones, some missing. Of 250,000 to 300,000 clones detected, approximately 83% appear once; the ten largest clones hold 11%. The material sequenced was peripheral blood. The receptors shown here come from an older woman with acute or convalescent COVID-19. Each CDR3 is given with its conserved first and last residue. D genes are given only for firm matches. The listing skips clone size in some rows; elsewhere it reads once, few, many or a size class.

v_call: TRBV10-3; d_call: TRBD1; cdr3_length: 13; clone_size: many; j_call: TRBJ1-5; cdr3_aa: CARIGQGRQPQHF; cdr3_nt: TGTGCCAGAATTGGACAGGGCCGACAGCCCCAGCATTTT
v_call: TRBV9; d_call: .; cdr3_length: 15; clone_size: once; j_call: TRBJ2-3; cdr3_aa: CASSVPGGGTDTQYF; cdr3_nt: TGTGCCAGCAGCGTACCGGGGGGCGGCACAGATACGCAGTATTTT
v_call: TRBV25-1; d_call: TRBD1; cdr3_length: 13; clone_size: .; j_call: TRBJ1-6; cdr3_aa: CASGQGRGSPLHF; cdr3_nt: TGTGCCAGCGGACAGGGTAGAGGTTCACCCCTCCACTTT
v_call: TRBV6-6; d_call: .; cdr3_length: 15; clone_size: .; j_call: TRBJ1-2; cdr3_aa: CASSYSIGQHDGYTF; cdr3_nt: TGTGCCAGCAGTTACTCGATCGGACAACACGATGGCTACACCTTC
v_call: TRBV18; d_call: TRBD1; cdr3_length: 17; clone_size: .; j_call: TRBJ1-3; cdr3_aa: CASSPLPDRGTGNTIYF; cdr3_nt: TGTGCCAGCTCACCCTTACCGGACAGGGGGACTGGAAACACCATATATTTT
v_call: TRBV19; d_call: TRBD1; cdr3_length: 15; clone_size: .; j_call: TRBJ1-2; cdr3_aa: CASSPDRGSNYGYTF; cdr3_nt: TGTGCCAGTAGTCCGGACAGGGGTTCTAACTATGGCTACACCTTC
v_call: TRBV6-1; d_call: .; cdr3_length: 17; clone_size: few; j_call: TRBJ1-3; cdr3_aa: CASSDDRQASSGNTIYF; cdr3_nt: TGTGCCAGCAGTGACGACCGACAGGCAAGCTCTGGAAACACCATATATTTT
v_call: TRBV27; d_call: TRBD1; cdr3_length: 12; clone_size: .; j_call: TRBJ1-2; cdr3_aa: CASSDRVYGYTF; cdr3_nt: TGTGCCAGCAGTGACAGGGTCTATGGCTACACCTTC
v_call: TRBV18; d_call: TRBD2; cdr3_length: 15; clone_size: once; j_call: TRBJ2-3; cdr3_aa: CASSPLAGEPHTQYF; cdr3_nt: TGTGCCAGCTCACCACTAGCGGGGGAGCCCCATACGCAGTATTTT
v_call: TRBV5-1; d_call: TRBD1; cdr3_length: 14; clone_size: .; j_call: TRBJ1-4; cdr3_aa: CASSWTGLNEKLFF; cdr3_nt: TGCGCCAGCAGCTGGACAGGGTTGAATGAAAAACTGTTTTTT
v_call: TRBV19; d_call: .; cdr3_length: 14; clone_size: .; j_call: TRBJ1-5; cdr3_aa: CASSTGGDNQPQHF; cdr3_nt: TGTGCCAGTAGTACTGGGGGGGACAATCAGCCCCAGCATTTT
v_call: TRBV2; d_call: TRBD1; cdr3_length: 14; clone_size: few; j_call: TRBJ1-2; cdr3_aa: CASSEVQTGGGYTF; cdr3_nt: TGTGCCAGCAGTGAAGTTCAGACAGGGGGTGGCTACACCTTC
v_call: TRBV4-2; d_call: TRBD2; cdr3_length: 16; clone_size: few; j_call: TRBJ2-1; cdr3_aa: CASSQLKAGDYNEQFF; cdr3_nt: TGTGCCAGCAGCCAACTAAAAGCGGGGGACTACAATGAGCAGTTCTTC
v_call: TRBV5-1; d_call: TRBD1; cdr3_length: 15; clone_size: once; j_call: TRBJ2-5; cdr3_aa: CASRETGGFQETQYF; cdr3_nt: TGCGCCAGCAGGGAGACAGGGGGTTTCCAAGAGACCCAGTACTTC
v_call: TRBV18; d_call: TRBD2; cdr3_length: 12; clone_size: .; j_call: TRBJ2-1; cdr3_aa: CASADRGGEQFF; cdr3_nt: TGTGCCAGCGCCGACCGGGGGGGTGAGCAGTTCTTC